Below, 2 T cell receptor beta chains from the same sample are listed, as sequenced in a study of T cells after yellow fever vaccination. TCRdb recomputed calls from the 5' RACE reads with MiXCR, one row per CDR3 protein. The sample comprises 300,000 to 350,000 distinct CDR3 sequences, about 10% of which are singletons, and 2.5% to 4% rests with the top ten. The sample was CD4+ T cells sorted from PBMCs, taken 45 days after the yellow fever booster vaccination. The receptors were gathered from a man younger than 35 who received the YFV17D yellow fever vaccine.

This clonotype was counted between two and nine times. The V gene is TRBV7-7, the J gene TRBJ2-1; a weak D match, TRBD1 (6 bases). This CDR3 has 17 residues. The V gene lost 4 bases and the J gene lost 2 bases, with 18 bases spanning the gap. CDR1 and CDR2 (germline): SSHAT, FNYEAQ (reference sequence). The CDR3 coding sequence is TGTGCCAGCAGCTCCCGCCCAGGCAGGGGACCCTACAATGAGCAGTTCTTC. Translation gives CASSSRPGRGPYNEQFF. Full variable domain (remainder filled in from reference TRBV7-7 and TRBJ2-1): GAGVSQSPRYKVTKRGQDVTLRCDPISSHATLYWYQQALGQGPEFLTYFNYEAQPDKSGLPSDRFSAERPEGSISTLTIQRTEQRDSAMYRCASSSRPGRGPYNEQFFGPGTRLTVL.

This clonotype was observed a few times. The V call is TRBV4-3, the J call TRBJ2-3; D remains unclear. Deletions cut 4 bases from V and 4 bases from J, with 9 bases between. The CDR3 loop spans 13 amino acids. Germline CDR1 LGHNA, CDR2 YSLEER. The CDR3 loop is CASSLERPDTQYF. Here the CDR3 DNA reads TGCGCCAGCAGCCTCGAGAGGCCAGATACGCAGTATTTT.